This record concerns one TCR beta chain sequence. These data originate in a study of blood T cell repertoires in COVID-19. Study-wide context: T cells, B-cell-depleted T cells, or PBMCs provided the cDNA or gDNA that served as material.

TCRdb keeps only in-frame clones here, not all; method: immunoSEQ multiplex PCR. The table has 150,000 to 200,000 clones, more than 60% seen once. V was pared by 0 bases and J by 8 bases, with 10 bases between. CDR3 length: 14 residues. Germline V gives CDR1 MNHEY, CDR2 SVGAGI. The material sequenced was peripheral blood. The chain employs TRBV6-5 and TRBJ2-2; a weak D match, TRBD2 (5 bases). This TCR came from a man between 60 and 75 years old with acute or convalescent COVID-19. CDR3 residues: CASSYSDYRGELFF. The CDR3 nucleotides read TGTGCCAGCAGTTACTCTGACTACCGAGGGGAGCTGTTTTTT.